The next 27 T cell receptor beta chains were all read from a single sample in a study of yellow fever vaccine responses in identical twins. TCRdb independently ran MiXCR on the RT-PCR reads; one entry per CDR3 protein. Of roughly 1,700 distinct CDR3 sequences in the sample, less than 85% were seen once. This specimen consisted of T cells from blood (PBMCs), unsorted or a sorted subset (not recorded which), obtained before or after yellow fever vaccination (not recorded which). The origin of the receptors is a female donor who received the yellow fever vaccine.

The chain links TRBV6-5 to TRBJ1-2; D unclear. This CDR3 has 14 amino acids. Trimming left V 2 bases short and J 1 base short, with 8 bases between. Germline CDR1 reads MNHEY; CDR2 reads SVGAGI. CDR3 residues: CASSYASSNYGYTF. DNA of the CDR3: TGTGCCAGCAGTTACGCGTCCAGTAACTATGGCTACACCTTC.

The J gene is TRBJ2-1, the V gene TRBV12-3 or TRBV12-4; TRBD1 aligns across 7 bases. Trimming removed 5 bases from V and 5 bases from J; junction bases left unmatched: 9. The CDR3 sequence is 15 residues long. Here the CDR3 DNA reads TGTGCCAGCAGTATCGGGGACAGCTACCACAATGAGCAGTTCTTC. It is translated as CASSIGDSYHNEQFF.

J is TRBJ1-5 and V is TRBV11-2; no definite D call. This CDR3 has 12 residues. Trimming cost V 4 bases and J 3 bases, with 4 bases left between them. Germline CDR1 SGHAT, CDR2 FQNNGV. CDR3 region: CASSSYNQPQHF. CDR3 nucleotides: TGTGCCAGCAGCTCGTACAATCAGCCCCAGCATTTT.

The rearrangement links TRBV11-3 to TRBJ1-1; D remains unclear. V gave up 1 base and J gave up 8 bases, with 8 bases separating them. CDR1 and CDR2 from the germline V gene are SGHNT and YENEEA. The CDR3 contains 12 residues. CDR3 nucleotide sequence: TGTGCCAGCAGCTTAGCTAGGCTCGAAGCTTTCTTT. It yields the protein CASSLARLEAFF.

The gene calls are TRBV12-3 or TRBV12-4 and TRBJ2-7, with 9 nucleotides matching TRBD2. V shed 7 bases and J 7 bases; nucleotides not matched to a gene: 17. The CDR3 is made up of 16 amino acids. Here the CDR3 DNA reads TGTGCCAGCATGACCCTTAGCGGGAGATTAGCTGGAGAGCAGTACTTC. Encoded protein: CASMTLSGRLAGEQYF.

CDR3 DNA sequence: TGTGCCAGCAGTTACTCGATGGGGACAGGGTTTCCAGATACGCAGTATTTT. As protein: CASSYSMGTGFPDTQYF. The V and J genes are TRBV6-5 and TRBJ2-3, with TRBD1 matching over 9 bases. The V gene end was trimmed by 0 bases and the J gene end by 4 bases; junction bases not matched to a gene: 8. The CDR3 spans 17 residues. Germline V gene sequence: CDR1 MNHEY, CDR2 SVGAGI.

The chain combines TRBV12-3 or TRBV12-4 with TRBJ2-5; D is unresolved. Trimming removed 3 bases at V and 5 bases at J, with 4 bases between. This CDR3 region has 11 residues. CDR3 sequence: CASSLQETQYF. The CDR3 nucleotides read TGTGCCAGCAGTTTGCAGGAGACCCAGTACTTC.

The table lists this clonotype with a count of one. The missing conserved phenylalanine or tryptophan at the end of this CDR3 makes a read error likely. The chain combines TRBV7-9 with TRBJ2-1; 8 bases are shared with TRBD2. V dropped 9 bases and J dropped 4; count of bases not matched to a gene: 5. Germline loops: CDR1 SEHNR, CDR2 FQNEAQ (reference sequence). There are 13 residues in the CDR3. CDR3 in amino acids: CASGIAGYNEQFL. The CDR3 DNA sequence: TGTGCCAGTGGAATAGCGGGATACAATGAGCAGTTCTTG.

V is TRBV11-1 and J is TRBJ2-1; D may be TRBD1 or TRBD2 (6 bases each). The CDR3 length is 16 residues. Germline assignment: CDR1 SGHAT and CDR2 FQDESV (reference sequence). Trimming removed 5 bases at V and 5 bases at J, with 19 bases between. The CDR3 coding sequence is TGTGCCAGCAGCCTAGTCTCGGGGGCGCCCGACAATGAGCAGTTCTTC. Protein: CASSLVSGAPDNEQFF.

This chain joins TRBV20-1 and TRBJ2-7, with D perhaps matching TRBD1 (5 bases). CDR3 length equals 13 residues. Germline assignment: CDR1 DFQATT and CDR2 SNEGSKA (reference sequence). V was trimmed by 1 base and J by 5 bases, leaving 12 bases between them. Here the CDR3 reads CSARGPTEHEQYV. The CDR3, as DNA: TGCAGTGCTAGAGGTCCGACAGAACACGAGCAGTACGTC.

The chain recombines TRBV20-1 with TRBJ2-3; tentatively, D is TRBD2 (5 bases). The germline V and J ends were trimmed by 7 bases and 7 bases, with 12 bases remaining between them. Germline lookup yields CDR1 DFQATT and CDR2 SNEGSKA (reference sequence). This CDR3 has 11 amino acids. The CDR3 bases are TGCAGTGTTCCCGGACTCCATACGCAGTATTTT. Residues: CSVPGLHTQYF.

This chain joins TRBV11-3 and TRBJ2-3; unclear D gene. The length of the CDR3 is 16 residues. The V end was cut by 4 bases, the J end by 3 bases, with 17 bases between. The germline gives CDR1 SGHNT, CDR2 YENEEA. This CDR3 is CASSSLTSVGTDTQYF. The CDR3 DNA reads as TGTGCCAGCAGCTCCCTCACGAGCGTCGGGACAGATACGCAGTATTTT.

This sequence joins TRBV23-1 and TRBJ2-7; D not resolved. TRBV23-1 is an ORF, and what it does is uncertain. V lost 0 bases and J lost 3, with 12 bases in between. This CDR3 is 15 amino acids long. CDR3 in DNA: TGCGCCAGCAGTCAATCTGGGCAGCTTTACTACGAGCAGTACTTC. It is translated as CASSQSGQLYYEQYF.

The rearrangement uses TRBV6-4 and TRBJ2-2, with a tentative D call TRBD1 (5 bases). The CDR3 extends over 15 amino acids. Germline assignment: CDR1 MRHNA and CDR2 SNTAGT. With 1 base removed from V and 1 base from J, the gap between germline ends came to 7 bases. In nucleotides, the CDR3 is TGTGCCAGCAGTGACTGGGGCCGGAACACCGGGGAGCTGTTTTTT. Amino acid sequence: CASSDWGRNTGELFF.

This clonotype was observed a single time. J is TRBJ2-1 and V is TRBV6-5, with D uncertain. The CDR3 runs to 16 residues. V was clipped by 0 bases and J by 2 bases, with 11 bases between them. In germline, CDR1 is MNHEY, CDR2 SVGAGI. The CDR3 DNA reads TGTGCCAGCAGTTACTCGAATGTAGGGCCCTACAATGAGCAGTTCTTC. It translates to CASSYSNVGPYNEQFF.

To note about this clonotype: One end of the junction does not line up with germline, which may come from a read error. CDR3 sequence reads: CTTSRDFATGRYGYTF. DNA of the CDR3: TGTACCACCAGCAGAGATTTTGCTACAGGCCGCTATGGCTACACCTTC. The V call is TRBV15, the J call TRBJ1-2; TRBD1 might be the D (5 bases). The CDR3 sequence is 16 residues long. CDR1 is LNHNV and CDR2 is YYDKDF in the germline V gene (reference sequence).

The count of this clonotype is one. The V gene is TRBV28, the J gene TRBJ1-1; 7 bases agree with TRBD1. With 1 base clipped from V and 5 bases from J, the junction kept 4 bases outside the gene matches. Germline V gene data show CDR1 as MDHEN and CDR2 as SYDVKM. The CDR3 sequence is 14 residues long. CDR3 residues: CASSLLRGQTEAFF. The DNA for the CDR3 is TGTGCCAGCAGTTTATTAAGGGGGCAAACTGAAGCTTTCTTT.

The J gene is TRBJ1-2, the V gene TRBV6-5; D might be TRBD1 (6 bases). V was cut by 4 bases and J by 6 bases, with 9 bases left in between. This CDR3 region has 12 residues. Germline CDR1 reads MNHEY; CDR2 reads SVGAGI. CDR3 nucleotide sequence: TGTGCCAGCAGTTCGGGGGGCGATGGCTACACCTTC. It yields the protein CASSSGGDGYTF.

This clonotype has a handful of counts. In DNA, the CDR3 is TGTGCCAGCAGTGACTCTGCTAGCGCAGATACGCAGTATTTT. Translation gives CASSDSASADTQYF. V and J are TRBV6-4 and TRBJ2-3, with D possibly matching TRBD2 (6 bases). Trimming removed 0 bases from V and 4 bases from J, with 8 bases in between. The germline V gene encodes CDR1 MRHNA and CDR2 SNTAGT. The length of the CDR3 is 14 residues.

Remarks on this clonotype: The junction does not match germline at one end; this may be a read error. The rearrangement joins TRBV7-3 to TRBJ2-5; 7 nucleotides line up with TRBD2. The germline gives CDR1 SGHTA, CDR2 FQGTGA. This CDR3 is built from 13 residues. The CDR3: CTSSLREGETQYF. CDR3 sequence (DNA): TGTACCAGCAGCTTAAGGGAGGGGGAGACCCAGTACTTC. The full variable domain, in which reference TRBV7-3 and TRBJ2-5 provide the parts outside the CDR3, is GAGVSQTPSNKVTEKGKYVELRCDPISGHTALYWYRQSLGQGPEFLIYFQGTGAADDSGLPNDRFFAVRPEGSVSTLKIQRTERGDSAVYLCTSSLREGETQYFGPGTRLLVL.

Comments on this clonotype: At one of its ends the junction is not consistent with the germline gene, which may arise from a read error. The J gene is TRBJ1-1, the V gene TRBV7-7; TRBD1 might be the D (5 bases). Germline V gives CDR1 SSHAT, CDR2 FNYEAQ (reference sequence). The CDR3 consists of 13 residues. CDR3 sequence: CASSLSRVTEAFF. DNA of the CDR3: TGTGCTAGCAGCTTAAGCAGGGTAACTGAAGCTTTCTTT.

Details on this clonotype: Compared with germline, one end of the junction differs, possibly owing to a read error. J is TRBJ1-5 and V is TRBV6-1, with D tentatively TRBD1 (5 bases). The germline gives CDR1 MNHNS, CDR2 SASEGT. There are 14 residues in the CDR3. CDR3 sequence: CASSQALGDQPQHF. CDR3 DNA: TGTGCCAGCAGTCAAGCCTTGGGGGATCAGCCCCAGCATTTT.

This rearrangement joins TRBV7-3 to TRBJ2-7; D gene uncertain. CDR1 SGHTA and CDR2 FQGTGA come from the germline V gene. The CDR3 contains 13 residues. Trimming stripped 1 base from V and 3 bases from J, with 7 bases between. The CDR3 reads CASSLRPGYEQYF. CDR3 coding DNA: TGTGCCAGCAGCTTAAGACCCGGCTACGAGCAGTACTTC. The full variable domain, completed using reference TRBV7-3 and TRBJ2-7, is GAGVSQTPSNKVTEKGKYVELRCDPISGHTALYWYRQSLGQGPEFLIYFQGTGAADDSGLPNDRFFAVRPEGSVSTLKIQRTERGDSAVYLCASSLRPGYEQYFGPGTRLTVT.

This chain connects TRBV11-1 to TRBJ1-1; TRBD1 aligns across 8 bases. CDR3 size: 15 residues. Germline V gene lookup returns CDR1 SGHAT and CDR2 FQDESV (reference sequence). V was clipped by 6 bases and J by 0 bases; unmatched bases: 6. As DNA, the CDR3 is TGTGCCAGCAGGAAACGGACAGGGATGAACACTGAAGCTTTCTTT. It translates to CASRKRTGMNTEAFF.

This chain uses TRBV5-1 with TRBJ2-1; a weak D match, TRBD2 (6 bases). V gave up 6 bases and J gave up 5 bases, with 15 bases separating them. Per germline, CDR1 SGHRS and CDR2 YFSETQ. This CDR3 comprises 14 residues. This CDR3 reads CASTRFSGDNEQFF. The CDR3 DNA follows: TGCGCCAGCACTAGATTTAGCGGAGACAATGAGCAGTTCTTC.

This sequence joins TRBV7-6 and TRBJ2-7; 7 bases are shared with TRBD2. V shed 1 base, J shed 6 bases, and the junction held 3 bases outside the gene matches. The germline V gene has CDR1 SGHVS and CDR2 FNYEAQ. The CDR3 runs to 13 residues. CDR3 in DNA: TGTGCCAGCAGCTTAGAGGTAGCGGGCGAGCAGTACTTC. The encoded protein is CASSLEVAGEQYF.

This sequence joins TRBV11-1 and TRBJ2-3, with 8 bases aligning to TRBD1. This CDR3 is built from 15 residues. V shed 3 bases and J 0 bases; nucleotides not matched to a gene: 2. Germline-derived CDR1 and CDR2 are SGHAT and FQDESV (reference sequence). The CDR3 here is CASSFWTGSTDTQYF. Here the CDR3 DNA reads TGTGCCAGCAGCTTTTGGACAGGGAGCACAGATACGCAGTATTTT.